What follows are 31 T cell receptor beta chains derived from one specimen sequenced in a study of blood T cell repertoires in COVID-19 (dated by TCRdb to 2019 to 2021). The method behind the library was the immunoSEQ multiplex PCR assay. Imported from immuneACCESS, the table was reduced by TCRdb to in-frame sequences with V and J called. These copies leave out some clones; in studies compared against another copy, an unresolved V gene accounts for under half, and the cause of the remainder is not known. The sample contains approximately 180,000 clones, about 91% of them found a single time. The top ten constitute 2% to 2.5% of the sample. The sequencing input was PBMCs or T cells enriched from blood (not recorded which). The receptors derive from a woman aged 40 to 50 with acute COVID-19.

The chain joins TRBV5-1 to TRBJ2-2, with 10 bases that match TRBD2. The CDR3 runs to 17 residues. Germline V gene data show CDR1 as SGHRS and CDR2 as YFSETQ. Trimming at V came to 4 bases and at J to 8 bases, leaving 14 bases not matched to a gene. The CDR3, as DNA: TGCGCCAGCAGCGCCACTAGCGGGAAGTGGTACGAAGGGGAGCTGTTTTTT. This gives the protein CASSATSGKWYEGELFF.

This rearrangement joins TRBV6-1 to TRBJ1-6, with 9 positions matching TRBD1. Germline V gene data show CDR1 as MNHNS and CDR2 as SASEGT. This CDR3 is built from 18 residues. V was clipped by 1 base and J by 0 bases; unmatched bases: 4. CDR3 in DNA: TGTGCCAGCAGTGAAGGACGACAGGGGGTCTCCTATAATTCACCCCTCCACTTT. This encodes CASSEGRQGVSYNSPLHF.

This chain uses TRBV19 with TRBJ1-1; the D gene is possibly TRBD1 (5 bases). CDR1 and CDR2 (germline): LNHDA, SQIVND (reference sequence). CDR3 length: 17 residues. Trimming left V 4 bases short and J 4 bases short, with 22 bases between. DNA of the CDR3: TGTGCCAGTAGTAAAAATCTCCTTCAGGGAGGCGGCACTGAAGCTTTCTTT. It translates to CASSKNLLQGGGTEAFF.

The rearrangement joins TRBV28 to TRBJ1-5; D uncertain. V lost 5 bases, J lost 6 bases, and 14 bases lay in between. The germline CDR1 and CDR2 sequences are MDHEN and SYDVKM. The CDR3 has 14 residues. The CDR3 DNA follows: TGTGCCAGCAGTCCCTACACGGGAAGTCAGCCCCAGCATTTT. Its protein product is CASSPYTGSQPQHF.

The rearrangement links TRBV2 to TRBJ1-4, with unresolved D. The CDR3 contains 12 residues. V lost 3 bases and J 10 bases, leaving 9 bases between the germline ends. Germline CDR1 is SNHLY and CDR2 is FYNNEI. CDR3 amino acids: CASSDPPGKLFF. The CDR3 DNA sequence: TGTGCCAGCAGTGATCCCCCGGGAAAACTGTTTTTT.

The rearrangement uses TRBV6-1 and TRBJ1-2; 7 positions match TRBD1. Germline values: CDR1 MNHNS, CDR2 SASEGT. The CDR3 consists of 12 residues. Germline trimming cut 3 bases from V and 5 bases from J; bases unmatched to any gene: 0. CDR3 region: CASSDRGYGYTF. DNA for the CDR3: TGTGCCAGCAGTGACAGGGGGTATGGCTACACCTTC.

The V and J genes are TRBV5-6 and TRBJ2-2; 14 bases fit TRBD2. The length of the CDR3 is 17 residues. Germline V lookup: CDR1 SGHDT, CDR2 YYEEEE. V lost 4 bases to trimming and J lost 1 base; unmatched junction nucleotides: 3. CDR3 in amino acids: CASSQGLAGVNTGELFF. For the CDR3, the DNA is TGTGCCAGCAGCCAGGGACTAGCGGGAGTGAACACCGGGGAGCTGTTTTTT. The whole variable domain, remainder taken from reference TRBV5-6 and TRBJ2-2, is DAGVTQSPTHLIKTRGQQVTLRCSPKSGHDTVSWYQQALGQGPQFIFQYYEEEERQRGNFPDRFSGHQFPNYSSELNVNALLLGDSALYLCASSQGLAGVNTGELFFGEGSRLTVL.

This chain joins TRBV27 and TRBJ1-6; 9 bases match TRBD1. The CDR3 spans 14 residues. CDR1 MNHEY and CDR2 SMNVEV come from the germline V gene (reference sequence). J lost 9 bases, V lost 3 bases, and 3 bases had no gene match. Here the CDR3 reads CASSFGTGSSPLHF. The CDR3 DNA is TGTGCCAGCAGTTTTGGGACAGGGAGTTCACCCCTCCACTTT.

This sequence joins TRBV4-3 and TRBJ2-2; TRBD2 might be the D (5 bases). Germline V gene data show CDR1 as LGHNA and CDR2 as YSLEER. V shed 3 bases and J shed 5 bases, with 16 bases lying between them. The CDR3 has 16 amino acids. CDR3 region: CASSQAVGELTGELFF. In DNA, the CDR3 is TGCGCCAGCAGCCAGGCGGTGGGAGAATTAACCGGGGAGCTGTTTTTT.

The chain carries TRBV2 and TRBJ2-2; 12 bases are shared with TRBD1. The CDR3 length is 17 residues. V gave up 6 bases and J gave up 4 bases; unmatched junction bases: 9. Per the germline V gene, CDR1 is SNHLY and CDR2 is FYNNEI. Here the CDR3 reads CASRDRDRGQSTGELFF. Here the CDR3 DNA reads TGTGCCAGCAGAGACCGGGACAGGGGGCAAAGCACCGGGGAGCTGTTTTTT.

This sequence joins TRBV28 and TRBJ1-1; D gene ambiguous. Germline assignment: CDR1 MDHEN and CDR2 SYDVKM. Trimming took off 5 bases at V and 3 bases at J, with 16 bases between the two ends. The CDR3 is 15 amino acids. The CDR3 DNA is TGTGCCAGCAGTATACGTGCCTGGAGGTACACTGAAGCTTTCTTT. Amino acid sequence: CASSIRAWRYTEAFF.

This rearrangement joins TRBV28 to TRBJ1-1; 9 nucleotides align to TRBD1. This CDR3 is built from 15 residues. Germline V lookup: CDR1 MDHEN, CDR2 SYDVKM. The J segment lost 9 bases and the V segment lost 4 bases, leaving 12 bases of the junction unmatched. CDR3 bases: TGTGCCAGCAGTTCGAGGGGACAGGGAAGGGTCAAAGCTTTCTTT. Protein sequence: CASSSRGQGRVKAFF.

The V gene is TRBV5-1, the J gene TRBJ2-6; tentatively, D is TRBD1 (5 bases). This CDR3 contains 16 residues. Trimming removed 0 bases at V and 3 bases at J, with 10 bases between. Germline V gene sequence: CDR1 SGHRS, CDR2 YFSETQ. The CDR3 spells CASSLDWGRGANVLTF. The CDR3 DNA sequence: TGCGCCAGCAGCTTGGATTGGGGCCGTGGGGCCAACGTCCTGACTTTC.

The CDR3 DNA is TGTGCCAGCAGCTTAGGATCAGACTCCTACGAGCAGTACTTC. It encodes CASSLGSDSYEQYF. The V gene is TRBV11-3, the J gene TRBJ2-7; D unresolved. The CDR3 length is 14 residues. Germline V gene sequence: CDR1 SGHNT, CDR2 YENEEA. The V end lost 1 base, the J end lost 0 bases, and 7 bases lay between the germline ends.

The chain employs TRBV5-1 and TRBJ2-1, with TRBD2 identical over 7 bases. V lost 4 bases to trimming and J lost 10 bases; unmatched junction nucleotides: 11. The CDR3 sequence is 14 residues long. Germline CDR1 SGHRS, CDR2 YFSETQ. DNA of the CDR3: TGCGCCAGCAGCGGAGCGGGAATCTCTCAGGAGCAGTTCTTC. This encodes CASSGAGISQEQFF.

V gene TRBV12-3 or TRBV12-4 combines with J gene TRBJ2-5, with 9 bases lining up with TRBD2. The CDR3 has 13 amino acids. After removal of 5 bases from V and 7 bases from J, the junction contained 5 bases not matched to a gene. CDR3 coding DNA: TGTGCCAGCAGTGCGGGGGGGAGCGGGACCCAGTACTTC. Its translation: CASSAGGSGTQYF.

This rearrangement joins TRBV25-1 to TRBJ1-3, with TRBD1 matching 7 bases. This CDR3 is built from 14 residues. The J segment lost 2 bases and the V segment lost 3 bases, leaving 1 base of the junction unmatched. Germline V CDR1 and CDR2: MGHDK, SYGVNS. The CDR3: CASSDDRAGNTIYF. The CDR3 DNA reads as TGTGCCAGCAGTGACGACAGGGCTGGAAACACCATATATTTT.

The chain is built from TRBV7-2 and TRBJ2-1; 10 positions agree with TRBD2. The CDR3 covers 15 residues. The germline V gene has CDR1 SGHTA and CDR2 FQGNSA. The ends lost 5 bases at V and 6 bases at J; junction bases unmatched: 7. CDR3 residues: CASSRPSGGANEQFF. CDR3 DNA sequence: TGTGCCAGCAGCCGGCCGAGCGGGGGGGCCAATGAGCAGTTCTTC.

The CDR3 sequence: CASSYSAGGRSGELFF. The CDR3 DNA reads TGTGCCAGCAGTTACTCTGCGGGAGGGAGGTCGGGGGAGCTGTTTTTT. The chain carries TRBV6-2 or TRBV6-3 and TRBJ2-2; 9 bases are shared with TRBD2. The germline CDR1 and CDR2 sequences are MNHEY and SVGEGT. The CDR3 extends over 16 amino acids. V was pared by 0 bases and J by 8 bases, with 7 bases of the junction left unmatched.

The chain has TRBV5-1 and TRBJ2-5; 9 bases fit TRBD2. After removal of 3 bases from V and 0 bases from J, the junction contained 6 bases not matched to a gene. This CDR3 contains 16 residues. Germline V lookup: CDR1 SGHRS, CDR2 YFSETQ. Here the CDR3 reads CASSSIAGANQETQYF. The CDR3 DNA is TGCGCCAGCAGCTCCATAGCGGGGGCTAACCAAGAGACCCAGTACTTC.

The rearrangement uses TRBV5-4 and TRBJ2-1, with 8 bases fitting TRBD2. J was trimmed by 0 bases and V by 6 bases; bases with no gene match: 8. This CDR3 comprises 16 residues. Germline V gene lookup returns CDR1 SGHNT and CDR2 YYREEE (reference sequence). The CDR3 DNA follows: TGTGCCAGCACCTACGGGGCGGGGGGCTCCTACAATGAGCAGTTCTTC. Translated, it gives CASTYGAGGSYNEQFF. Variable domain in full (rest from reference TRBV5-4 and TRBJ2-1): ETGVTQSPTHLIKTRGQQVTLRCSSQSGHNTVSWYQQALGQGPQFIFQYYREEENGRGNFPPRFSGLQFPNYSSELNVNALELDDSALYLCASTYGAGGSYNEQFFGPGTRLTVL.

The chain combines TRBV25-1 with TRBJ1-1, with D maybe TRBD1 (6 bases). There are 15 residues in the CDR3. The ends were cut back, 3 bases at V and 5 bases at J, with 16 bases in the middle. CDR1 is MGHDK and CDR2 is SYGVNS in the germline V gene. The CDR3 bases are TGTGCCAGCAGTGACACAGGGTGGGGGCTAACTGAAGCTTTCTTT. This gives the protein CASSDTGWGLTEAFF.

This clone was seen a few times. J is TRBJ2-7 and V is TRBV20-1; 8 positions agree with TRBD2. CDR1 is DFQATT and CDR2 is SNEGSKA in the germline V gene (reference sequence). V was clipped by 6 bases and J by 4 bases; unmatched bases: 2. This CDR3 comprises 11 residues. The CDR3 protein is CSARGGYEQYF. As DNA, the CDR3 is TGCAGTGCCCGGGGGGGATACGAGCAGTACTTC.

CDR3 in DNA: TGTGCCAGCAGTTACTCAGGGCAGGGGTACGACGAGCAGTACTTC. It codes for CASSYSGQGYDEQYF. The gene calls are TRBV6-5 and TRBJ2-7; tentatively, D is TRBD1 (6 bases). The CDR3 sequence is 15 residues long. With 0 bases removed from V and 5 bases from J, the gap between germline ends came to 14 bases. Germline V lookup: CDR1 MNHEY, CDR2 SVGAGI.

The chain employs TRBV4-1 and TRBJ2-7, with 10 bases that match TRBD1. Losses at the gene ends were 0 bases for V and 5 bases for J; bases not matched to a gene: 7. CDR3 size: 16 residues. The germline CDR1 and CDR2 sequences are MGHRA and YSYEKL. CDR3 in DNA: TGCGCCAGCAGCCAAGATTCTGGACAGGGGGATCACGAGCAGTACTTC. Its translation is CASSQDSGQGDHEQYF.

The table lists this clone with a count of one. The chain joins TRBV30 to TRBJ2-1, with 9 bases aligning to TRBD2. V dropped 2 bases and J dropped 0; count of bases not matched to a gene: 11. Germline V CDR1 and CDR2: GTSNPN, SVGIG (reference sequence). The CDR3 contains 18 residues. As DNA, the CDR3 is TGTGCCTGGAGTAAAGACAGGACTAGCGTCAGCTCCTACAATGAGCAGTTCTTC. It yields the protein CAWSKDRTSVSSYNEQFF. The full variable domain, in which reference TRBV30 and TRBJ2-1 provide the parts outside the CDR3, is SQTIHQWPATLVQPVGSPLSLECTVEGTSNPNLYWYRQAAGRGLQLLFYSVGIGQISSEVPQNLSASRPQDRQFILSSKKLLLSDSGFYLCAWSKDRTSVSSYNEQFFGPGTRLTVL.

The gene calls are TRBV12-3 or TRBV12-4 and TRBJ2-1, with D possibly being TRBD1 (5 bases). The CDR3 is 12 residues long. Trimming shortened V by 6 bases and J by 10 bases, and 13 bases separated the two germline ends. The CDR3 sequence is CASRRRVEEQFF. CDR3 nucleotides: TGTGCCAGCAGACGCAGGGTTGAGGAGCAGTTCTTC.

This chain links TRBV29-1 with TRBJ1-6; D ambiguous. Trimming cost V 2 bases and J 0 bases, with 23 bases left between them. Germline V gives CDR1 SQVTM, CDR2 ANQGSEA. The CDR3 is 20 amino acids. The CDR3 spells CSVELKEGLGCSSYNSPLHF. The CDR3 DNA follows: TGCAGCGTTGAATTGAAAGAGGGTTTAGGGTGCAGCTCCTATAATTCACCCCTCCACTTT.

This clone was recorded once. The V gene is TRBV5-6, the J gene TRBJ2-2, with D perhaps TRBD2 (6 bases). The V gene's germline CDR1 is SGHDT and CDR2 YYEEEE. This CDR3 is built from 14 residues. V lost 4 bases and J lost 1, with 8 bases in between. CDR3 residues: CASSPGVNTGELFF. In nucleotides, the CDR3 is TGTGCCAGCAGCCCGGGGGTGAACACCGGGGAGCTGTTTTTT.

The chain joins TRBV27 to TRBJ1-4, with TRBD1 as a possible D gene (6 bases). The ends were cut back, 7 bases at V and 0 bases at J, with 9 bases in the middle. The CDR3 has 14 amino acids. Germline CDR1 reads MNHEY; CDR2 reads SMNVEV (reference sequence). The CDR3 region has the DNA TGTGCCAGCAAACAGGGTGCAACTAATGAAAAACTGTTTTTT. This gives the protein CASKQGATNEKLFF. The whole variable domain, remainder taken from reference TRBV27 and TRBJ1-4, is EAQVTQNPRYLITVTGKKLTVTCSQNMNHEYMSWYRQDPGLGLRQIYYSMNVEVTDKGDVPEGYKVSRKEKRNFPLILESPSPNQTSLYFCASKQGATNEKLFFGSGTQLSVL.

In DNA, the CDR3 is TGTGCCTGGCGGGGGATCAATTCACCCCTCCACTTT. Protein product: CAWRGINSPLHF. The V call is TRBV30, the J call TRBJ1-6, with D maybe TRBD1 (5 bases). This CDR3 region has 12 residues. Per germline, CDR1 GTSNPN and CDR2 SVGIG (reference sequence). The ends were cut back, 5 bases at V and 7 bases at J, with 9 bases in the middle.